Presented here are 17 T cell receptor beta chains from one specimen sequenced in a study of regulatory T cells in long-lasting Graves disease. CDR3 regions were amplified by Arm-PCR using iRepertoire HTBI primers to build TCR beta libraries. TCRdb analysed the multiplex PCR reads with MiXCR anew, one entry per CDR3 protein. The data show 350,000 to 450,000 distinct CDR3 sequences, with around 11% seen just once and approximately 19% held by the top ten. Time point here: newly diagnosed GD, antithyroid drugs for less than 3 months. The TCR library was made from RNA that had been extracted from PBMCs in TRIzol. The same data also went into a second study, on T cells in Graves' hyperthyroidism and ophthalmopathy.

The sequenced sample was peripheral blood mononuclear cells (PBMCs), obtained at new diagnosis, from a patient treated with antithyroid drugs. All receptors derive from a woman aged 18-29 years with Graves disease.

This clonotype was recorded at least ten times. This sequence joins TRBV20-1 and TRBJ1-1, with D perhaps matching TRBD1 (5 bases). CDR3 size: 13 residues. CDR1 and CDR2 (germline): DFQATT, SNEGSKA (reference sequence). V dropped 5 bases and J dropped 0 bases, with 10 bases sitting between them. CDR3 DNA sequence: TGCAGTGCTGCCGGGACGGTGAACACTGAAGCTTTCTTT. Protein product: CSAAGTVNTEAFF.

This clonotype was counted a few times. The CDR3 nucleotides read TGTGCCAGCAGTTTCTTCCTAGCGGGGTCGGAGAGAAACATTCAGTACTTC. As protein: CASSFFLAGSERNIQYF. The chain joins TRBV28 to TRBJ2-4, with 9 bases matching TRBD2. With 3 bases clipped from V and 6 bases from J, the junction kept 12 bases outside the gene matches. In germline, CDR1 is MDHEN, CDR2 SYDVKM. The CDR3 contains 17 residues.

This clonotype was counted ten times or more. This rearrangement joins TRBV6-1 to TRBJ2-4; 9 nucleotides agree with TRBD2. The germline V gene has CDR1 MNHNS and CDR2 SASEGT. V shed 8 bases and J 1 base; nucleotides not matched to a gene: 21. The CDR3 is 20 amino acids. DNA of the CDR3: TGTGCCAGCTCTGGAAGCGGGGGGTCCGGACGGTACTTCGCCAAAAACATTCAGTACTTC. Amino acid sequence: CASSGSGGSGRYFAKNIQYF.

A few counts support this clonotype. This chain connects TRBV7-2 to TRBJ2-3, with 8 bases identical to TRBD1. This CDR3 is 14 amino acids long. The V and J ends lost 5 bases and 3 bases, in that order; junction bases with no gene match: 4. Looked up from germline, CDR1 is SGHTA and CDR2 is FQGNSA. CDR3 nucleotides: TGTGCCAGCAGCCCTTGGACAGGGACAGATACGCAGTATTTT. Its protein product is CASSPWTGTDTQYF.

This clonotype was seen many times. The rearrangement joins TRBV27 to TRBJ1-5; 7 nucleotides agree with TRBD1. The CDR3 has 18 residues. CDR1 and CDR2 from the germline V gene are MNHEY and SMNVEV (reference sequence). Trimming took 5 bases from V and 2 from J; bases not matched to a gene: 15. DNA for the CDR3: TGTGCCAGCAGTAGGGGAACAGGGGCAAAAGCGGGCAATCAGCCCCAGCATTTT. It encodes CASSRGTGAKAGNQPQHF.

There are many counts of this clonotype. The CDR3 bases are TGTGCCAGTACTCAAGTCCCCACTAGCGGAATCGATGAGCAGTTCTTC. Its translation: CASTQVPTSGIDEQFF. J is TRBJ2-1 and V is TRBV19; 8 positions match TRBD2. The CDR3 has 16 residues. Germline trimming cut 7 bases from V and 8 bases from J; bases unmatched to any gene: 16. The germline gives CDR1 LNHDA, CDR2 SQIVND (reference sequence).

The chain recombines TRBV4-3 with TRBJ2-3; 10 bases agree with TRBD2. The length of the CDR3 is 19 residues. J was trimmed by 1 base and V by 4 bases; bases with no gene match: 14. Germline assignment: CDR1 LGHNA and CDR2 YSLEER. CDR3 bases: TGCGCCAGCAGCCCTAGGACTAGCGGATATTATCTGGGCACAGATACGCAGTATTTT. Amino acid sequence: CASSPRTSGYYLGTDTQYF.

The sample holds many counts of this clonotype. This sequence joins TRBV2 and TRBJ2-7, with TRBD2 as a possible D gene (6 bases). Germline V CDR1 and CDR2: SNHLY, FYNNEI. V was cut by 7 bases and J by 6 bases, with 22 bases left in between. This CDR3 contains 15 residues. The CDR3 coding sequence is TGTGCCAGCATTGTGAACTCCCCTCAGGGAGGCGAGCAGTACTTC. The encoded protein is CASIVNSPQGGEQYF.

The table lists this clonotype with many counts. The chain uses TRBV28 and TRBJ2-5; the D gene could be TRBD1 or TRBD2 (5 bases each). V was shortened by 6 bases and J by 1 base, with 18 bases between the two germline ends. CDR3 length equals 16 residues. Germline lookup yields CDR1 MDHEN and CDR2 SYDVKM. The CDR3: CASSRYTRDAQETQYF. The CDR3 bases are TGTGCCAGCAGCAGATACACCCGGGACGCCCAAGAGACCCAGTACTTC.

The sample holds a few counts of this clonotype. The chain combines TRBV20-1 with TRBJ2-2; TRBD2 matches at 13 bases. The germline V gene encodes CDR1 DFQATT and CDR2 SNEGSKA (reference sequence). V shed 2 bases and J 1 base; nucleotides not matched to a gene: 16. The CDR3 runs 21 residues. The DNA of the CDR3 is TGCAGTGCTAGACTGAGGTCCGGGACTAGCGGGGTAAAACTGAACACCGGGGAGCTGTTTTTT. Its protein is CSARLRSGTSGVKLNTGELFF.

This clonotype was counted at least ten times. This chain uses TRBV6-2 or TRBV6-3 with TRBJ2-7, with D perhaps being TRBD1 or TRBD2 (6 bases each). In germline, CDR1 is MNHEY, CDR2 SVGEGT. The CDR3 runs to 15 residues. V lost 0 bases to trimming and J lost 6 bases, with 15 bases between them. CDR3 sequence: CASSYSEWGAREQYV. In nucleotides, the CDR3 is TGTGCCAGCAGTTACTCAGAATGGGGGGCTCGCGAGCAGTACGTC.

V gene TRBV11-3 combines with J gene TRBJ2-2; no clear D gene. Germline lookup yields CDR1 SGHNT and CDR2 YENEEA. The germline V and J ends were trimmed by 5 bases and 1 base, with 11 bases remaining between them. The CDR3 has 15 amino acids. The DNA for the CDR3 is TGTGCCAGCAGCGTCCGGGCCGAGAACACCGGGGAGCTGTTTTTT. Its translation: CASSVRAENTGELFF.

On this clonotype itself: A junction end diverges from the germline sequence, so it may reflect a read error. The rearrangement links TRBV14 to TRBJ1-1, with 9 bases identical to TRBD1. CDR1 and CDR2 (germline): SGHDN, FVKESK. This CDR3 region has 19 residues. The CDR3 loop reads CASSPYTDRGFTQWTEASF. CDR3 nucleotides: TGTGCCAGCAGCCCATACACCGACAGGGGGTTTACTCAGTGGACTGAAGCTTCCTTT.

The table lists this clonotype with many counts. The chain combines TRBV24-1 with TRBJ2-3; the D is unclear. The CDR3 is made up of 14 amino acids. V was pared by 5 bases and J by 0 bases, with 8 bases between. Germline V CDR1 and CDR2: KGHDR, SFDVKD. The CDR3 loop reads CATSASFSTDTQYF. The CDR3 bases are TGTGCCACCAGTGCGAGTTTTAGCACAGATACGCAGTATTTT.

The chain carries TRBV12-3 or TRBV12-4 and TRBJ2-1; 13 nucleotides match TRBD2. CDR3 length: 19 amino acids. J was trimmed by 1 base and V by 6 bases; bases with no gene match: 12. The CDR3, as DNA: TGTGCCAGCAGCTACCGGACTAGCGGGGGAATCCGGTCCTACAATGAGCAGTTCTTC. Its translation is CASSYRTSGGIRSYNEQFF.

The rearrangement uses TRBV24-1 and TRBJ2-1; D is perhaps TRBD1 (5 bases). Germline CDR1 reads KGHDR; CDR2 reads SFDVKD. V lost 4 bases to trimming and J lost 5 bases, with 8 bases between them. This CDR3 is 13 amino acids long. The CDR3, as DNA: TGTGCCACCAGTGAGGGGCCCCACAATGAGCAGTTCTTC. It specifies CATSEGPHNEQFF.

On this clonotype: A much larger clone differs from this one at a single base, so this may be a read error. V is TRBV12-5 and J is TRBJ2-3; no firm D call. Germline CDR1 is LGHNT and CDR2 is FRNRAP. This CDR3 comprises 12 residues. V shed 9 bases and J shed 1 base, with 8 bases lying between them. CDR3 sequence (DNA): TGTGCTAGAGCCACGCGCACAGATACGCAGTATTTT. It translates to CARATRTDTQYF.